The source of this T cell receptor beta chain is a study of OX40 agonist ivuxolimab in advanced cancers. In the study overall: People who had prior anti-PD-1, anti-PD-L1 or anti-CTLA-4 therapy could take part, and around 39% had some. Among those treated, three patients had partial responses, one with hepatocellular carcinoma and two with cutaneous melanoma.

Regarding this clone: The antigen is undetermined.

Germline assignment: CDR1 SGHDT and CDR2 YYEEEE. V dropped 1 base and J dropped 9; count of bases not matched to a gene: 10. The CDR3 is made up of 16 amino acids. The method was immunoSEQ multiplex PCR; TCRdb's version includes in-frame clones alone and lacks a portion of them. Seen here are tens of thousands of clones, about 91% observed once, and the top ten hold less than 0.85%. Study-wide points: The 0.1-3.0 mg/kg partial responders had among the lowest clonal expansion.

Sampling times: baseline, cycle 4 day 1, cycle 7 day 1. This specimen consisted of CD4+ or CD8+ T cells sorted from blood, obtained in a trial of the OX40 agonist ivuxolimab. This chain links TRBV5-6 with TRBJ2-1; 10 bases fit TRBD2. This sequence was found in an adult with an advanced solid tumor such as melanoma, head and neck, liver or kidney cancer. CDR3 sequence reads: CASSLLEASGSGEQFF. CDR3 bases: TGTGCCAGCAGCTTGCTCGAGGCTAGCGGGAGTGGTGAGCAGTTCTTC.